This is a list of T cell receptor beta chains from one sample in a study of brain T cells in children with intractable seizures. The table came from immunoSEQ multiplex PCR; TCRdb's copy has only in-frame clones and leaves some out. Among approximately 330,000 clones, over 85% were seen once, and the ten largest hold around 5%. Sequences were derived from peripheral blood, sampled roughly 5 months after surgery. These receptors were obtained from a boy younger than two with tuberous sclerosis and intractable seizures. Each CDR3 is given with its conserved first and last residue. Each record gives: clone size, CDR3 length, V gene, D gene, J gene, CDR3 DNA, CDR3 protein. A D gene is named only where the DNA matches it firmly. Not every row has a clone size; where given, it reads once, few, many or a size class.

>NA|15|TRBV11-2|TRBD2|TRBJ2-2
TGTGCCAGCAGCTTGGGGGGGACTTACACCGGGGAGCTGTTTTTT
CASSLGGTYTGELFF
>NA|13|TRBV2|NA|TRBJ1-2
TGTGCCAGCAGCTCAACGCCACCCGGTGGCTACACCTTC
CASSSTPPGGYTF
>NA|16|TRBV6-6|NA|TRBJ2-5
TGTGCCAGCAGTTATAAACCGCGGGAAAGTCAAGAGACCCAGTACTTC
CASSYKPRESQETQYF
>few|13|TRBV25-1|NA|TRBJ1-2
TGTGCCAGCAGTGATCCAGGGGTCTATGGCTACACCTTC
CASSDPGVYGYTF
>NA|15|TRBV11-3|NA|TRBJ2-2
TGTGCCAGCAGCCCTAGACCTACCTACACCGGGGAGCTGTTTTTT
CASSPRPTYTGELFF
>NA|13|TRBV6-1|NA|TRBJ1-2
TGTGCCAGCAGTGAACAGGGGATCTATGGCTACACCTTC
CASSEQGIYGYTF
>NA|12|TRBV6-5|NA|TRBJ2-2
TGTGCCAGCAGTAACATGGGTAAAGAGCTGTTTTTT
CASSNMGKELFF
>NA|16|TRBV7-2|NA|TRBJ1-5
TGTGCCAGCAGCATACGAGCAGGGAGTGGGAATCAGCCCCAGCATTTT
CASSIRAGSGNQPQHF
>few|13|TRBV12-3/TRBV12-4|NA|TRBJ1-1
TGTGCCAACCCATCGGCGGGTGGCACTGAAGCTTTCTTT
CANPSAGGTEAFF
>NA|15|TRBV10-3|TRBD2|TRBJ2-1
TGTGCCATCACCAGCGGGGCCAGCTCCTACAATGAGCAGTTCTTC
CAITSGASSYNEQFF
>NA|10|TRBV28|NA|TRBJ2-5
TGTGCCAGCAGCGGAGAGACCCAGTACTTC
CASSGETQYF
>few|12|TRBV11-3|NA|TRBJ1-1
TGTGCCAGCAGCGAAGGGGGCACTGAAGCTTTCTTT
CASSEGGTEAFF
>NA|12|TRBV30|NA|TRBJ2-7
TGTGCCTGGAGTGGAGTAGTCTACGAGCAGTACTTC
CAWSGVVYEQYF
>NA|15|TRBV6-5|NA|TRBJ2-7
TGTGCCACCAAGGGTATGGTAGCGTTGTCCTACGAGCAGTACTTC
CATKGMVALSYEQYF
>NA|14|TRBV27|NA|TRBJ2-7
TGTGCCAGCAGTTCCCGGACTCGCTCCTACGAGCAGTACTTC
CASSSRTRSYEQYF
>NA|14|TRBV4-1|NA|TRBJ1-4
TGCGCCAGCAGCCAAGAGACGGGGAACGAAAAACTGTTTTTT
CASSQETGNEKLFF
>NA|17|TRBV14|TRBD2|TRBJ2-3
TGTGCCAGCAGCCCGAAGTTGGGACTAGCGGAGTCATCGGCGCAGTATTTT
CASSPKLGLAESSAQYF
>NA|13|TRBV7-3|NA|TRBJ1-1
TGTGCCAGCAGCTTAGGGGTTAGGACTGAAGCTTTCTTT
CASSLGVRTEAFF
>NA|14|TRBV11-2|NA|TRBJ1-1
TGTGCCAGCAGCTTATTTGGGGGGCTGATTGAAGCTTTCTTT
CASSLFGGLIEAFF
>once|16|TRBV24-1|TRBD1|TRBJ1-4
TGTGCCACCAGTGATCCCGGACAGGGGAAAGAGGGGGAACTGTTTTTT
CATSDPGQGKEGELFF
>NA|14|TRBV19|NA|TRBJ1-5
TGTGCCAGTAGTATCGGGCAGGGGTGGGAGCCCCAGCATTTT
CASSIGQGWEPQHF
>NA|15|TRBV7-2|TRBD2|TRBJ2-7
TGTGCCAGCAGCCTAAGTAGCGGGGGGCCCTACGAGCAGTACTTC
CASSLSSGGPYEQYF
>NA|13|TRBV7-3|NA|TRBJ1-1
TGTGCCAGCAGCTTGACAGGGAACACTGAAGCTTTCTTT
CASSLTGNTEAFF
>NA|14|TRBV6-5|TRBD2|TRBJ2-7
TGTGCCAGCAGTCCTCGGACTAGTGCTTACGAGCAGTACTTC
CASSPRTSAYEQYF
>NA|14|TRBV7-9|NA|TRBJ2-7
TGTGCCAGCAGCCCCACCGGCGTTGAAGACGAGCAGTACTTC
CASSPTGVEDEQYF
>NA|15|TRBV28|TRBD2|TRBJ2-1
TGTGCCAGCAGTATCGCGGGGGAGTCCTACAATGAGCAGTTCTTC
CASSIAGESYNEQFF